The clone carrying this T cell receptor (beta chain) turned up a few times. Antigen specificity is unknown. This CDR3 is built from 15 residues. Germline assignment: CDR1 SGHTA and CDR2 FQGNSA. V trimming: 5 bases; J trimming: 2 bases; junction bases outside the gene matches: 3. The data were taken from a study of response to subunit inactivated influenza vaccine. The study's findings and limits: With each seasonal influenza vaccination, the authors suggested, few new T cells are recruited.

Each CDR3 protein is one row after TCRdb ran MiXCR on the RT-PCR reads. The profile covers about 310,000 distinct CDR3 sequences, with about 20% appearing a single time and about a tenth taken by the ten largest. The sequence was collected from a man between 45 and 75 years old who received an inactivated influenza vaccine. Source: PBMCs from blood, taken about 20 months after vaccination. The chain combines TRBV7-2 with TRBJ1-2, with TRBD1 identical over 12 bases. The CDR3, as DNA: TGTGCCAGCAGCGAGGGGACAGGGGGCAACTATGGCTACACCTTC. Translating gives CASSEGTGGNYGYTF.